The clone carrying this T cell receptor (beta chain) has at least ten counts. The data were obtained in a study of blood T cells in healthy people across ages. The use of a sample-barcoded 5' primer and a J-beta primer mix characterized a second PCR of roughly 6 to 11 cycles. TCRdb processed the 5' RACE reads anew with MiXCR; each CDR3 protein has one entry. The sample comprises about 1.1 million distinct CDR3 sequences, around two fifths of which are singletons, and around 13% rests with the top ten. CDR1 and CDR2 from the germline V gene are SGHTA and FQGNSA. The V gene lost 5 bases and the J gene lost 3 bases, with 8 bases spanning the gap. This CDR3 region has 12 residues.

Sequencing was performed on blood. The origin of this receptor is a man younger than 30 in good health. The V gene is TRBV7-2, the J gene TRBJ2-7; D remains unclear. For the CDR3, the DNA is TGTGCCAGCAGCCCAAAGAACTACGAGCAGTACTTC. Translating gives CASSPKNYEQYF. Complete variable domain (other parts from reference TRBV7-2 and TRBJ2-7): GAGVSQSPSNKVTEKGKDVELRCDPISGHTALYWYRQSLGQGLEFLIYFQGNSAPDKSGLPSDRFSAERTGGSVSTLTIQRTQQEDSAVYLCASSPKNYEQYFGPGTRLTVT.